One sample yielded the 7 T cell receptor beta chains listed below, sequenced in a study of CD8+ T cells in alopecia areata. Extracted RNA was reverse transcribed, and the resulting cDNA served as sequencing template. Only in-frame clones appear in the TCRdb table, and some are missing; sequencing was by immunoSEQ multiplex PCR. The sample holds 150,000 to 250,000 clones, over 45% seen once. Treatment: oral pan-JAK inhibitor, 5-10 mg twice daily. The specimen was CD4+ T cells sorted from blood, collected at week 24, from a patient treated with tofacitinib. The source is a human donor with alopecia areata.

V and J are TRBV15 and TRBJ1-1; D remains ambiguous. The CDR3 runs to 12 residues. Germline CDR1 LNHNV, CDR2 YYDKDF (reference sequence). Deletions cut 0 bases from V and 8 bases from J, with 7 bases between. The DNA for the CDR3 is TGTGCCACCAGCAGAGATAGACTGGAAGCTTTCTTT. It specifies CATSRDRLEAFF.

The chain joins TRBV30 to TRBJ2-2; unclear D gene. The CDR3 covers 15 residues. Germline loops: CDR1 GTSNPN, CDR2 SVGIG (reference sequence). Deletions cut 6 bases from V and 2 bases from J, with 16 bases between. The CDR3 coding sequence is TGTGCCTGTTCCCGGGCAGAGTACAACACCGGGGAGCTGTTTTTT. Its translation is CACSRAEYNTGELFF.

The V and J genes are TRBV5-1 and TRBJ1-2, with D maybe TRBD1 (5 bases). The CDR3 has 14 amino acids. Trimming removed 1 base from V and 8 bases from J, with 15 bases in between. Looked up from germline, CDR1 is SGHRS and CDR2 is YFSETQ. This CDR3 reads CASSLLGDAEGYTF. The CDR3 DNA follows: TGCGCCAGCAGCTTGTTGGGGGACGCAGAGGGCTACACCTTC.

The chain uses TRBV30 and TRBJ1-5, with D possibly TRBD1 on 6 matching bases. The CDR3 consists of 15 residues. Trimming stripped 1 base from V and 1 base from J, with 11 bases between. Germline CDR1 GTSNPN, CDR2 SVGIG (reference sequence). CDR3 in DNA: TGTGCCTGGAGTGGGGGGCGTTTGAGCAATCAGCCCCAGCATTTT. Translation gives CAWSGGRLSNQPQHF.

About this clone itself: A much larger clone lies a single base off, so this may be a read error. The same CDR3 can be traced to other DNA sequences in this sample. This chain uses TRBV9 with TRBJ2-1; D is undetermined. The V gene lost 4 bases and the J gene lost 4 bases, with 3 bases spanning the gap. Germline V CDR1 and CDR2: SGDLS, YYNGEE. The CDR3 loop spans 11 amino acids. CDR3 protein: CASSLYNEQFF. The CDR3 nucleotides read TGTGCCAGCAGCCTTTACAATGAGCAGTTCTTC.

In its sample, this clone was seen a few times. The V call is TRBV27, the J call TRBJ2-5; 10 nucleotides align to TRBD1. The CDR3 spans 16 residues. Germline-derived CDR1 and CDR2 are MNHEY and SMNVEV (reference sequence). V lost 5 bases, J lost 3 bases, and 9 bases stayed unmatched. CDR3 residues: CASSPRTGTGEETQYF. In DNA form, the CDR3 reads TGTGCCAGCAGTCCCAGAACCGGGACAGGGGAAGAGACCCAGTACTTC.

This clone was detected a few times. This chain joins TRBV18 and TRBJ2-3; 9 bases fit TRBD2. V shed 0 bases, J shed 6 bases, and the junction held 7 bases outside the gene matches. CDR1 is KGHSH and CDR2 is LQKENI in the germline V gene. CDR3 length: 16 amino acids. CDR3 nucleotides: TGTGCCAGCTCACCACCGGCGGGGGGGCCCCATGATACGCAGTATTTT. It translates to CASSPPAGGPHDTQYF.